These 25 T cell receptor beta chains share one sample of origin, sequenced in a study of OX40 agonist ivuxolimab in advanced cancers. Measured with immunoSEQ multiplex PCR; TCRdb has only the in-frame clones, and not every one. This sample has approximately 64,000 clones, with about nine tenths found just once. Sequencing was performed on CD4+ or CD8+ T cells sorted from blood, taken in a trial of the OX40 agonist ivuxolimab. The receptors were sampled from an adult with an advanced solid tumor such as melanoma, head and neck, liver or kidney cancer.

The count of this clone is one. The rearrangement uses TRBV7-3 and TRBJ2-2; no firm D call. Germline lookup yields CDR1 SGHTA and CDR2 FQGTGA. CDR3 size: 15 residues. Trimming removed 5 bases at V and 4 bases at J, with 14 bases between. The CDR3 DNA follows: TGTGCCAGCAGCCCTCCTGCGTGGGTCACCGGGGAGCTGTTTTTT. The encoded protein is CASSPPAWVTGELFF.

The chain is built from TRBV6-1 and TRBJ2-1; no reliable D call. Trimming took off 3 bases at V and 9 bases at J, with 12 bases between the two ends. The CDR3 totals 13 residues. Germline V CDR1 and CDR2: MNHNS, SASEGT. The CDR3 is CASSDTPRTEQFF. The DNA of the CDR3 is TGTGCCAGCAGTGATACCCCGCGGACTGAGCAGTTCTTC.

The chain has TRBV13 and TRBJ2-1; D uncertain. Trimming stripped 2 bases from V and 5 bases from J, with 7 bases between. The CDR3 loop spans 13 amino acids. Germline CDR1 and CDR2: PRHDT and FYEKMQ (reference sequence). Here the CDR3 reads CASSLRTHNEQFF. CDR3 nucleotide sequence: TGTGCCAGCAGCTTACGGACGCACAATGAGCAGTTCTTC.

The genes are TRBV27 and TRBJ2-3; 7 bases fit TRBD1. CDR1 is MNHEY, CDR2 SMNVEV, per germline (reference sequence). The J segment lost 10 bases and the V segment lost 5 bases, leaving 15 bases of the junction unmatched. CDR3 length: 15 amino acids. The CDR3 DNA follows: TGTGCCAGCAGTCCCGGGTCCCTGACAGGGCCCGCGCAGTATTTT. Residues: CASSPGSLTGPAQYF.

This clone showed up just once. The chain uses TRBV19 and TRBJ1-5; D is unresolved. Deletions cut 5 bases from V and 5 bases from J, with 13 bases between. Germline V gene data show CDR1 as LNHDA and CDR2 as SQIVND (reference sequence). The CDR3 has 14 residues. CDR3 residues: CASSPDTGHQPQHF. DNA for the CDR3: TGTGCCAGTAGTCCCGACACGGGCCATCAGCCCCAGCATTTT. Based on the CDR3 plus reference TRBV19 and TRBJ1-5, the full variable domain is DGGITQSPKYLFRKEGQNVTLSCEQNLNHDAMYWYRQDPGQGLRLIYYSQIVNDFQKGDIAEGYSVSREKKESFPLTVTSAQKNPTAFYLCASSPDTGHQPQHFGDGTRLSIL.

The chain combines TRBV5-6 with TRBJ1-1; D not resolved. The V gene lost 0 bases and the J gene lost 3 bases, with 15 bases spanning the gap. This CDR3 spans 16 amino acids. Germline CDR1 reads SGHDT; CDR2 reads YYEEEE. CDR3 region: CASSLAGLSAYTEAFF. CDR3 coding DNA: TGTGCCAGCAGCTTGGCCGGTTTGAGCGCGTACACTGAAGCTTTCTTT.

This chain links TRBV4-2 with TRBJ1-6; D is undetermined. The V end was cut by 0 bases, the J end by 2 bases, with 5 bases between. This CDR3 is built from 15 residues. Germline V CDR1 and CDR2: LGHNA, YNFKEQ. CDR3 in amino acids: CASSQEGPYNSPLHF. CDR3 nucleotides: TGTGCCAGCAGCCAAGAAGGTCCCTATAATTCACCCCTCCACTTT.

The chain uses TRBV5-6 and TRBJ2-3; 9 bases line up with TRBD2. CDR3 size: 17 residues. Per the germline V gene, CDR1 is SGHDT and CDR2 is YYEEEE. The junction had 11 bases not matched to a gene; V was cut back by 0 bases and J by 6 bases. The CDR3 region is CASSLGPAGGFVDTQYF. The CDR3 DNA follows: TGTGCCAGCAGCTTGGGGCCAGCGGGGGGTTTTGTGGATACGCAGTATTTT. Drawing the rest from reference TRBV5-6 and TRBJ2-3, the complete variable domain is DAGVTQSPTHLIKTRGQQVTLRCSPKSGHDTVSWYQQALGQGPQFIFQYYEEEERQRGNFPDRFSGHQFPNYSSELNVNALLLGDSALYLCASSLGPAGGFVDTQYFGPGTRLTVL.

This clone was counted ten times or more. This sequence joins TRBV9 and TRBJ2-6, with 11 bases aligning to TRBD1. Trimming removed 4 bases from V and 0 bases from J; junction bases left unmatched: 3. The CDR3 is 17 amino acids. CDR1 SGDLS and CDR2 YYNGEE come from the germline V gene. CDR3 sequence: CASSPGTGGSGANVLTF. In DNA form, the CDR3 reads TGTGCCAGCAGCCCGGGGACAGGGGGCTCTGGGGCCAACGTCCTGACTTTC.

The chain employs TRBV6-6 and TRBJ2-7; either TRBD1 or TRBD2 may fit D (5 bases each). The CDR3 is 15 residues long. Germline V gene data show CDR1 as MNHNY and CDR2 as SVGAGI (reference sequence). The V and J ends lost 4 bases and 3 bases respectively, with 16 bases between them. CDR3 region: CASSSPGRSSYEQYF. CDR3 nucleotide sequence: TGTGCCAGCAGTTCGCCGGGACGGAGCAGCTACGAGCAGTACTTC.

J is TRBJ2-7 and V is TRBV11-3; D is unresolved. Per the germline V gene, CDR1 is SGHNT and CDR2 is YENEEA. Deletions cut 5 bases from V and 2 bases from J, with 16 bases between. This CDR3 region has 15 residues. The CDR3: CASSPYDAPAYEQYF. CDR3 sequence (DNA): TGTGCCAGCAGCCCCTACGACGCGCCGGCCTACGAGCAGTACTTC.

CDR3 DNA: TGCGCCAGCAGCCAAGGCCGGGGTTCTAAGACCCAGTACTTC. Translated, it gives CASSQGRGSKTQYF. The chain uses TRBV4-3 and TRBJ2-5; D perhaps matches TRBD2 (5 bases). CDR3 length: 14 residues. CDR1 and CDR2 from the germline V gene are LGHNA and YSLEER. V was trimmed by 1 base and J by 6 bases, leaving 12 bases between them.

The chain links TRBV4-2 to TRBJ2-7; 11 nucleotides line up with TRBD2. The CDR3 spans 15 residues. Germline V CDR1 and CDR2: LGHNA, YNFKEQ. Germline trimming cut 4 bases from V and 4 bases from J; bases unmatched to any gene: 6. CDR3 protein: CASSRLAGGQYEQYF. CDR3 bases: TGTGCCAGCAGCCGATTAGCGGGGGGGCAATACGAGCAGTACTTC.

The chain is built from TRBV4-1 and TRBJ1-4; D gene ambiguous. This CDR3 comprises 16 residues. V was clipped by 0 bases and J by 1 base, with 9 bases between them. CDR1 MGHRA and CDR2 YSYEKL come from the germline V gene. DNA for the CDR3: TGCGCCAGCAGCCAAGATTCTCACAAAACTAATGAAAAACTGTTTTTT. Protein sequence: CASSQDSHKTNEKLFF.

This chain joins TRBV6-5 and TRBJ1-1; D is undetermined. V shed 4 bases and J shed 1 base, with 10 bases lying between them. This CDR3 contains 14 residues. CDR1 is MNHEY, CDR2 SVGAGI, per germline. The CDR3 spells CASSFQVTNTEAFF. In nucleotides, the CDR3 is TGTGCCAGCAGTTTCCAGGTAACGAACACTGAAGCTTTCTTT.

The CDR3 DNA follows: TGTGCCAGCAGCTTAGGGGGGTGGGACAGGGTGAGAAATTCACCCCTCCACTTT. Protein product: CASSLGGWDRVRNSPLHF. The rearrangement uses TRBV7-8 and TRBJ1-6; 9 nucleotides agree with TRBD1. This CDR3 region has 18 residues. CDR1 SGHVS and CDR2 FQNEAQ come from the germline V gene. The ends lost 1 base at V and 7 bases at J; junction bases unmatched: 11.

The chain joins TRBV4-2 to TRBJ2-7; possibly TRBD1 for D (6 bases). The germline gives CDR1 LGHNA, CDR2 YNFKEQ. The V and J ends lost 1 base and 0 bases respectively, with 13 bases between them. The CDR3 runs to 16 residues. The CDR3 DNA is TGTGCCAGCAGCCAAGCCGACAGGCAAAACTCCTACGAGCAGTACTTC. Its protein is CASSQADRQNSYEQYF.

The chain combines TRBV28 with TRBJ2-3; 7 bases map to TRBD2. There are 15 residues in the CDR3. Germline trimming cut 5 bases from V and 1 base from J; bases unmatched to any gene: 6. Germline V gene lookup returns CDR1 MDHEN and CDR2 SYDVKM. The CDR3 DNA reads TGTGCCAGCAGTACCCCTAGCGGCGGCACAGATACGCAGTATTTT. It yields the protein CASSTPSGGTDTQYF. The whole variable domain, filled in from reference TRBV28 and TRBJ2-3, reads DVKVTQSSRYLVKRTGEKVFLECVQDMDHENMFWYRQDPGLGLRLIYFSYDVKMKEKGDIPEGYSVSREKKERFSLILESASTNQTSMYLCASSTPSGGTDTQYFGPGTRLTVL.

The genes are TRBV6-1 and TRBJ2-3; D may be TRBD1 (6 bases). Germline values: CDR1 MNHNS, CDR2 SASEGT. The CDR3 is made up of 15 amino acids. V lost 5 bases to trimming and J lost 5 bases, with 17 bases between them. This CDR3 reads CASSFDRLHRDTQYF. The CDR3 bases are TGTGCCAGCAGTTTTGACAGGTTGCACAGAGATACGCAGTATTTT.

The chain carries TRBV2 and TRBJ1-1; D uncertain. This CDR3 is 14 amino acids long. V was cut by 7 bases and J by 4 bases, with 16 bases left in between. The germline V gene has CDR1 SNHLY and CDR2 FYNNEI. In DNA, the CDR3 is TGTGCCAGCAACGTTGAGTTGACTTTCACTGAAGCTTTCTTT. Residues: CASNVELTFTEAFF.

Concerning this clone: The junction does not match germline at one end; this may be a read error. This chain joins TRBV30 and TRBJ1-2, with D perhaps TRBD1 (6 bases). The CDR3 consists of 12 residues. Germline V CDR1 and CDR2: GTSNPN, SVGIG (reference sequence). This chain's CDR3 is CAGRAGVYGYTF. For the CDR3, the DNA is TGTGCCGGGAGGGCAGGGGTGTATGGCTACACCTTC.

The rearrangement joins TRBV5-6 to TRBJ2-5; no reliable D call. Germline values: CDR1 SGHDT, CDR2 YYEEEE. V gave up 0 bases and J gave up 1 base, with 4 bases separating them. The CDR3 has 13 residues. Written as DNA, the CDR3 is TGTGCCAGCAGCTTGGACATCCAAGAGACCCAGTACTTC. Protein: CASSLDIQETQYF.

The J gene is TRBJ1-1, the V gene TRBV27; the D is unclear. The germline V gene encodes CDR1 MNHEY and CDR2 SMNVEV (reference sequence). The CDR3 runs 14 residues. V was shortened by 5 bases and J by 1 base, with 11 bases between the two germline ends. The CDR3 here is CASSPLGENTEAFF. The CDR3 DNA follows: TGTGCCAGCAGTCCTTTGGGAGAGAACACTGAAGCTTTCTTT.

The V and J genes are TRBV18 and TRBJ1-6; 9 positions agree with TRBD1. V shed 3 bases, J shed 8 bases, and the junction held 8 bases outside the gene matches. The germline gives CDR1 KGHSH, CDR2 LQKENI. CDR3 size: 16 residues. The CDR3 DNA reads TGTGCCAGCTCACCGGCACAGGGGGCTTTCGATTCACCCCTCCACTTT. Translated: CASSPAQGAFDSPLHF. Using reference TRBV18 and TRBJ1-6 for the parts outside the CDR3, the full variable domain is NAGVMQNPRHLVRRRGQEARLRCSPMKGHSHVYWYRQLPEEGLKFMVYLQKENIIDESGMPKERFSAEFPKEGPSILRIQQVVRGDSAAYFCASSPAQGAFDSPLHFGNGTRLTVT.

This chain uses TRBV5-1 with TRBJ2-5; 13 nucleotides match TRBD2. With 2 bases clipped from V and 5 bases from J, the junction kept 12 bases outside the gene matches. Germline loops: CDR1 SGHRS, CDR2 YFSETQ. The CDR3 totals 18 residues. CDR3 sequence (DNA): TGCGCCAGCAGCTTTTTAGGACTAGCGGGGGCGATGGGGGAGACCCAGTACTTC. Residues: CASSFLGLAGAMGETQYF.